This note documents a single TCR beta chain sequence. Its cognate antigen is unknown. The authors incorporated unique molecular identifiers into the TCR beta cDNA libraries. TCRdb passed the PCR reads through MiXCR, listing each CDR3 protein once. Among some 890,000 distinct CDR3 sequences, approximately 57% were seen once, and the ten largest hold approximately 4.4%. The germline V gene encodes CDR1 DFQATT and CDR2 SNEGSKA (reference sequence). CDR3 size: 14 residues. V shed 6 bases and J shed 0 bases, with 13 bases lying between them. This entry is derived from a study of post-analysis software for immune sequencing data. Regarding the study as a whole: TRBV segments more frequent in patients than in controls numbered roughly 5 and included TRBV5-6, TRBV5-1 and TRBV20-1.

This TCR derives from a girl aged 5-17 years with multiple sclerosis. The sequenced sample consisted of blood. V is TRBV20-1 and J is TRBJ2-3; possible D gene TRBD1, 5 bases. The CDR3 sequence is CSALRQISTDTQYF. The DNA of the CDR3 is TGCAGTGCGCTCAGACAGATTAGCACAGATACGCAGTATTTT.